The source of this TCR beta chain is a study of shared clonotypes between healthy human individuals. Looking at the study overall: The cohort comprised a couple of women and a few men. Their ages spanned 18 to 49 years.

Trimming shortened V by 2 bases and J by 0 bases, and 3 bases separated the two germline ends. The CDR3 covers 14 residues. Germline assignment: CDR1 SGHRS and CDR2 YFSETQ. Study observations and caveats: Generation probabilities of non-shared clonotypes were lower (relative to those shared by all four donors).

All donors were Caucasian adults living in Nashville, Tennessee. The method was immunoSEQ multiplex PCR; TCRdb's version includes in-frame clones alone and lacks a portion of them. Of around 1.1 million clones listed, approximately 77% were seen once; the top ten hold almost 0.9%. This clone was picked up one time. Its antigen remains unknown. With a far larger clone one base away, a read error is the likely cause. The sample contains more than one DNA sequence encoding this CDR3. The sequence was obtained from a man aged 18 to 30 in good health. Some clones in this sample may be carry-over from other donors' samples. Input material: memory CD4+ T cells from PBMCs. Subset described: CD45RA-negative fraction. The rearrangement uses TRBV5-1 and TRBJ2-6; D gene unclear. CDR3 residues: CASSLDSGANVLTF. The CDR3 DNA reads TGCGCCAGCAGCTTAGACTCTGGGGCCAACGTCCTGACTTTC.